These 20 T cell receptor beta chains were all obtained from the same sample, sequenced in a study of Graves' ophthalmopathy and Graves' hyperthyroidism. Researchers took RNA transcripts and amplified TCR beta CDR3 regions from them. Investigators did first-round RT-PCR with HTBI primers, then second-round multiplex PCR. TCRdb analysed the multiplex PCR reads with MiXCR anew, one entry per CDR3 protein. The sample yields about 390,000 distinct CDR3 sequences, approximately 15% seen once. Sequences were obtained from peripheral blood. Receptors were obtained from a woman aged 18-35 years with stable Graves' hyperthyroidism.

V gene TRBV20-1 combines with J gene TRBJ1-2, with 12 bases identical to TRBD1. CDR3 length: 16 residues. J lost 6 bases, V lost 5 bases, and 13 bases had no gene match. The V gene's germline CDR1 is DFQATT and CDR2 SNEGSKA (reference sequence). CDR3 DNA: TGCAGTGCTTACCGGGACAGGGGGCGCGGGGGCAATGGCTACACCTTC. Protein sequence: CSAYRDRGRGGNGYTF.

This clonotype was counted at least ten times. The chain is built from TRBV12-3 or TRBV12-4 and TRBJ1-1; D uncertain. The CDR3 sequence is 11 residues long. Trimming pared 6 bases from V and 0 bases from J, leaving 2 bases between. CDR3 residues: CASSMNTEAFF. In DNA, the CDR3 is TGTGCCAGCAGCATGAACACTGAAGCTTTCTTT.

On this clonotype itself: This may come from a read error, since a much larger clone is one base off. The gene calls are TRBV9 and TRBJ1-1; D unclear. Trimming pared 0 bases from V and 1 base from J, leaving 7 bases between. CDR3 size: 14 residues. CDR1 and CDR2 (germline): SGDLS, YYNGEE. The CDR3 DNA is TGTGCCAGCAGCGTAGCTGAGGGGAACACTGAAGCTTTCTTT. The encoded protein is CASSVAEGNTEAFF.

The gene calls are TRBV7-8 and TRBJ1-6; D is possibly TRBD1 (5 bases). V lost 3 bases and J lost 8, with 11 bases in between. Germline lookup yields CDR1 SGHVS and CDR2 FQNEAQ. This CDR3 contains 14 residues. The chain's CDR3 is CASSLEGLYSPLHF. The CDR3, as DNA: TGTGCCAGCAGCTTGGAGGGGTTATATTCACCCCTCCACTTT.

V and J are TRBV30 and TRBJ1-3; TRBD1 might be the D (6 bases). This CDR3 region has 14 residues. CDR1 is GTSNPN and CDR2 is SVGIG in the germline V gene (reference sequence). V gave up 0 bases and J gave up 5 bases, with 11 bases separating them. The CDR3 DNA sequence: TGTGCCTGGAGTGTCAGGGGTCGGCGAAACACCATATATTTT. Its protein product is CAWSVRGRRNTIYF.

This clonotype was recorded at least ten times. The chain is built from TRBV12-3 or TRBV12-4 and TRBJ1-6; perhaps TRBD1 as D (6 bases). The CDR3 length is 17 residues. V was shortened by 1 base and J by 7 bases, with 17 bases between the two germline ends. CDR3 sequence (DNA): TGTGCCAGCAGTTTAGGCCCGAGGGGGGGAAGAAATTCACCCCTCCACTTT. It specifies CASSLGPRGGRNSPLHF.

This clonotype came up many times. The chain uses TRBV24-1 and TRBJ1-5; D call uncertain. CDR1 and CDR2 from the germline V gene are KGHDR and SFDVKD. The length of the CDR3 is 12 residues. Trimming stripped 6 bases from V and 6 bases from J, with 8 bases between. The CDR3 loop is CATSSGGQPQHF. The CDR3 DNA is TGTGCCACCAGTAGCGGTGGTCAGCCCCAGCATTTT.

In its sample, this clonotype was seen many times. The chain combines TRBV12-3 or TRBV12-4 with TRBJ1-6, with 7 bases identical to TRBD1. Trimming removed 3 bases from V and 3 bases from J; junction bases left unmatched: 2. The CDR3 spans 15 residues. CDR3 coding DNA: TGTGCCAGCAGTTTCCGGACAGGCTATAATTCACCCCTCCACTTT. Its protein is CASSFRTGYNSPLHF.

This clonotype was counted ten times or more. The V and J genes are TRBV20-1 and TRBJ2-5; perhaps TRBD2 as D (5 bases). Trimming stripped 6 bases from V and 2 bases from J, with 13 bases between. The CDR3 totals 13 residues. Germline assignment: CDR1 DFQATT and CDR2 SNEGSKA (reference sequence). As DNA, the CDR3 is TGCAGTGCGTTAGGGAGTTTACAAGAGACCCAGTACTTC. Translation: CSALGSLQETQYF.

This clonotype was seen repeatedly, ten times or more. The rearrangement joins TRBV5-1 to TRBJ1-2; D is perhaps TRBD1 (6 bases). Germline lookup yields CDR1 SGHRS and CDR2 YFSETQ. Trimming left V 0 bases short and J 7 bases short, with 13 bases between. This CDR3 contains 14 residues. The CDR3 bases are TGCGCCAGCAGCTTGGACGGGGGCGGTTTTGGCTACACCTTC. Amino acids: CASSLDGGGFGYTF.

The chain has TRBV5-5 and TRBJ1-2, with TRBD1 matching 12 bases. The V gene's germline CDR1 is SGHKS and CDR2 YYEKEE (reference sequence). The CDR3 runs to 14 residues. V dropped 4 bases and J dropped 12; count of bases not matched to a gene: 10. This CDR3 reads CASSAGQGAWGHTF. For the CDR3, the DNA is TGTGCCAGCAGCGCGGGACAGGGGGCCTGGGGCCACACCTTC.

This clonotype was seen ten or more times. The chain is built from TRBV6-1 and TRBJ1-2; no clear D gene. The CDR3 length is 13 residues. Germline CDR1 and CDR2: MNHNS and SASEGT. V was cut by 8 bases and J by 3 bases, with 13 bases left in between. CDR3 bases: TGTGCCAGCGGCTCGGGCCGCGACTATGGCTACACCTTC. It specifies CASGSGRDYGYTF.

This clonotype was observed a few times. The chain couples TRBV7-9 to TRBJ2-7; D tentatively fits TRBD1 or TRBD2 (5 bases each). Germline V gives CDR1 SEHNR, CDR2 FQNEAQ (reference sequence). This CDR3 is built from 15 residues. The V and J ends lost 0 bases and 3 bases respectively, with 12 bases between them. The CDR3 nucleotides read TGTGCCAGCAGCTTAGCGGGGCCCGGGGACTACGAGCAGTACTTC. Translation gives CASSLAGPGDYEQYF.

This clonotype turned up a few times. The chain has TRBV5-6 and TRBJ1-3; D unclear. CDR1 and CDR2 from the germline V gene are SGHDT and YYEEEE. This CDR3 has 13 amino acids. The V and J ends lost 2 bases and 0 bases respectively, with 3 bases between them. The CDR3 DNA follows: TGTGCCAGCAGCTTTTACTCTGGAAACACCATATATTTT. Protein product: CASSFYSGNTIYF. The full variable domain, in which reference TRBV5-6 and TRBJ1-3 provide the parts outside the CDR3, is DAGVTQSPTHLIKTRGQQVTLRCSPKSGHDTVSWYQQALGQGPQFIFQYYEEEERQRGNFPDRFSGHQFPNYSSELNVNALLLGDSALYLCASSFYSGNTIYFGEGSWLTVV.

The chain is built from TRBV5-1 and TRBJ1-1, with D perhaps TRBD1 (6 bases). This CDR3 is built from 16 residues. Germline V lookup: CDR1 SGHRS, CDR2 YFSETQ. Trimming took 4 bases from V and 5 from J, leaving 21 bases between them. CDR3 loop: CASSPRAGNRGTEAFF. The DNA for the CDR3 is TGCGCCAGCAGCCCGCGGGCAGGTAATAGGGGGACTGAAGCTTTCTTT.

This clonotype was recorded at least ten times. CDR3 sequence (DNA): TGTGCCAGCAGCTCTAGGGTTGGAATGGGATATAGCAATCAGCCCCAGCATTTT. Amino acids: CASSSRVGMGYSNQPQHF. The V and J genes are TRBV7-8 and TRBJ1-5; D is undetermined. Germline V gene lookup returns CDR1 SGHVS and CDR2 FQNEAQ. Trimming removed 4 bases at V and 0 bases at J, with 19 bases between. The CDR3 has 18 residues.

This clonotype was detected many times. The genes are TRBV19 and TRBJ1-1, with TRBD1 matching 7 bases. V trimming: 8 bases; J trimming: 5 bases; junction bases outside the gene matches: 11. Germline CDR1 LNHDA, CDR2 SQIVND (reference sequence). This CDR3 spans 14 amino acids. CDR3 bases: TGTGCCAGTGGTCAGACAGGGTGGTGGACTGAAGCTTTCTTT. Residues: CASGQTGWWTEAFF.

The rearrangement links TRBV3-1 to TRBJ2-7; 10 nucleotides agree with TRBD2. After removal of 0 bases from V and 2 bases from J, the junction contained 4 bases not matched to a gene. Germline V gene data show CDR1 as LGHDT and CDR2 as YNNKEL (reference sequence). CDR3 size: 16 residues. The DNA of the CDR3 is TGTGCCAGCAGCCAAGATGTGGGGACTAGCGCCTACGAGCAGTACTTC. Protein: CASSQDVGTSAYEQYF.

This clonotype was detected once. No conserved phenylalanine or tryptophan ends this CDR3, so it is likely a read error. The gene calls are TRBV4-1 and TRBJ1-2; 7 nucleotides align to TRBD1. From germline, CDR1 is MGHRA and CDR2 YSYEKL. Losses at the gene ends were 3 bases for V and 0 bases for J; bases not matched to a gene: 7. The CDR3 covers 16 residues. The CDR3 DNA reads as TGCGCCAGCAGCCAGGCGGACAGGACTTCTAACTATGGCTACACCTTA. Translation: CASSQADRTSNYGYTL.

There are many counts of this clonotype. This chain links TRBV6-5 with TRBJ1-3; TRBD1 is a possible D gene (5 bases). CDR1 is MNHEY and CDR2 is SVGAGI in the germline V gene. V lost 2 bases to trimming and J lost 0 bases, with 11 bases between them. The CDR3 extends over 16 amino acids. The CDR3: CASSYEGRDSGNTIYF. CDR3 in DNA: TGTGCCAGCAGTTACGAGGGCAGGGACTCTGGAAACACCATATATTTT.